These 9 T cell receptor beta chains share one sample of origin, sequenced in a study of control samples from healthy donors and cancer patients. Libraries were prepared by immunoSEQ multiplex PCR; TCRdb keeps only in-frame clonotypes and omits some of them. Of some 150,000 clones in the sample, roughly 94% were seen once. The sequencing input was PBMCs. The receptors originated from a man in his fifties or sixties with colorectal cancer.

The chain combines TRBV5-4 with TRBJ1-1; perhaps TRBD1 as D (5 bases). V shed 4 bases and J shed 11 bases, with 15 bases lying between them. The CDR3 contains 12 residues. Per germline, CDR1 SGHNT and CDR2 YYREEE (reference sequence). CDR3 nucleotide sequence: TGTGCCAGCAGCAGGGACTCTTCGAACGCTTTCTTT. This sequence encodes CASSRDSSNAFF. The complete variable domain, with remaining parts taken from reference TRBV5-4 and TRBJ1-1, reads ETGVTQSPTHLIKTRGQQVTLRCSSQSGHNTVSWYQQALGQGPQFIFQYYREEENGRGNFPPRFSGLQFPNYSSELNVNALELDDSALYLCASSRDSSNAFFGQGTRLTVV.

V is TRBV6-5 and J is TRBJ1-1, with D uncertain. The CDR3 is 13 residues long. Per germline, CDR1 MNHEY and CDR2 SVGAGI. V was shortened by 4 bases and J by 8 bases, with 14 bases between the two germline ends. This chain's CDR3 is CASSSGSSNEAFF. Written as DNA, the CDR3 is TGTGCCAGCAGTTCTGGCAGCTCGAACGAAGCTTTCTTT.

The rearrangement uses TRBV2 and TRBJ1-1; 9 bases fit TRBD1. With V trimmed by 6 bases and J by 5 bases, 4 bases remained unmatched. There are 13 residues in the CDR3. Looked up from germline, CDR1 is SNHLY and CDR2 is FYNNEI. CDR3 residues: CASRGTGKTEAFF. DNA of the CDR3: TGTGCCAGCAGGGGGACAGGGAAGACTGAAGCTTTCTTT.

The J gene is TRBJ2-5, the V gene TRBV2, with 9 nucleotides matching TRBD2. J lost 2 bases, V lost 7 bases, and 2 bases had no gene match. Germline V gives CDR1 SNHLY, CDR2 FYNNEI. The CDR3 is 13 amino acids. The CDR3 loop is CASNAGGQETQYF. In DNA form, the CDR3 reads TGTGCCAGCAATGCGGGGGGGCAAGAGACCCAGTACTTC.

The rearrangement links TRBV6-6 to TRBJ1-3; TRBD1 is a possible D gene (5 bases). Per germline, CDR1 MNHNY and CDR2 SVGAGI (reference sequence). The CDR3 is made up of 15 amino acids. Between the trimmed V and J ends, which lost 5 bases and 4 bases, there was a span of 15 bases. CDR3 nucleotides: TGTGCCAGCAGTGGTCAGACAGAGTCCGGAAACACCATATATTTT. It specifies CASSGQTESGNTIYF.

This clone was seen just once. The chain employs TRBV4-2 and TRBJ1-2; D perhaps matches TRBD1 (5 bases). Germline V lookup: CDR1 LGHNA, CDR2 YNFKEQ. The CDR3 is made up of 16 amino acids. V dropped 1 base and J dropped 5 bases, with 17 bases sitting between them. This CDR3 reads CASSQVGTNEGYGYTF. CDR3 sequence (DNA): TGTGCCAGCAGCCAAGTCGGGACCAACGAAGGGTATGGCTACACCTTC.

The rearrangement joins TRBV19 to TRBJ2-2; TRBD1 matches at 9 bases. The CDR3 consists of 15 residues. J gave up 4 bases and V 5 bases, and 5 bases lay outside the gene matches. CDR1 and CDR2 from the germline V gene are LNHDA and SQIVND (reference sequence). In DNA, the CDR3 is TGTGCCAGTAGTTTCGGACAGGGGACCACCGGGGAGCTGTTTTTT. Translation: CASSFGQGTTGELFF. The full variable domain, rest sourced from reference TRBV19 and TRBJ2-2, is DGGITQSPKYLFRKEGQNVTLSCEQNLNHDAMYWYRQDPGQGLRLIYYSQIVNDFQKGDIAEGYSVSREKKESFPLTVTSAQKNPTAFYLCASSFGQGTTGELFFGEGSRLTVL.

The V and J genes are TRBV9 and TRBJ1-1; D not certain. Between the trimmed V and J ends, which lost 0 bases and 2 bases, there was a span of 8 bases. Germline V gene data show CDR1 as SGDLS and CDR2 as YYNGEE. The CDR3 is 14 amino acids. The CDR3 is CASSVGPGNTEAFF. In DNA, the CDR3 is TGTGCCAGCAGCGTAGGGCCGGGAAACACTGAAGCTTTCTTT.

V gene TRBV6-1 combines with J gene TRBJ2-7; D gene ambiguous. CDR1 and CDR2 (germline): MNHNS, SASEGT. This CDR3 region has 13 residues. V gave up 3 bases and J gave up 3 bases, with 9 bases separating them. DNA of the CDR3: TGTGCCAGCAGTGAGGCGTTCAGCTACGAGCAGTACTTC. It encodes CASSEAFSYEQYF.